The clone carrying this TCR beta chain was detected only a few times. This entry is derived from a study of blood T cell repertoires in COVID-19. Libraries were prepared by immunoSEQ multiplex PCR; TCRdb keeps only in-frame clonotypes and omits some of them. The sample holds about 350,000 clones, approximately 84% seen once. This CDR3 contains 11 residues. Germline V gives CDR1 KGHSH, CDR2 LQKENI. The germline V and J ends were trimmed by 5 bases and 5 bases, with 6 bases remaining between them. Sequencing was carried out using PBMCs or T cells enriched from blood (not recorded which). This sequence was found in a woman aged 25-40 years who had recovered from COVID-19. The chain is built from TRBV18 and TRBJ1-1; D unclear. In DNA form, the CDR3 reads TGTGCCAGCTCAGAGGGAACTGAAGCTTTCTTT. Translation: CASSEGTEAFF.